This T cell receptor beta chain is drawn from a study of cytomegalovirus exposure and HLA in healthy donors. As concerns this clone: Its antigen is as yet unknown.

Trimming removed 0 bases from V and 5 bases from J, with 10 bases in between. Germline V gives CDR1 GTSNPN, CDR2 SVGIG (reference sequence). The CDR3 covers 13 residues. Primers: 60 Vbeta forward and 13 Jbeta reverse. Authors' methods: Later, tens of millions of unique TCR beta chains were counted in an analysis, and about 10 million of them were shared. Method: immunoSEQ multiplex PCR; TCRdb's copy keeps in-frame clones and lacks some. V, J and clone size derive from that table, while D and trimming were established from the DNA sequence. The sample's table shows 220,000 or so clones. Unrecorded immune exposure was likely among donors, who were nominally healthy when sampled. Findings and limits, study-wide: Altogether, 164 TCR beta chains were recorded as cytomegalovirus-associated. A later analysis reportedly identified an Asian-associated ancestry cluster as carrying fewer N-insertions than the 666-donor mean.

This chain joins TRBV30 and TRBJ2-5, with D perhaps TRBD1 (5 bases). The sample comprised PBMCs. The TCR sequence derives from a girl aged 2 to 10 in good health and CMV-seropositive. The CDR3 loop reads CAWSVGVRETQYF. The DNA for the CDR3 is TGTGCCTGGAGTGTAGGGGTTAGGGAGACCCAGTACTTC.